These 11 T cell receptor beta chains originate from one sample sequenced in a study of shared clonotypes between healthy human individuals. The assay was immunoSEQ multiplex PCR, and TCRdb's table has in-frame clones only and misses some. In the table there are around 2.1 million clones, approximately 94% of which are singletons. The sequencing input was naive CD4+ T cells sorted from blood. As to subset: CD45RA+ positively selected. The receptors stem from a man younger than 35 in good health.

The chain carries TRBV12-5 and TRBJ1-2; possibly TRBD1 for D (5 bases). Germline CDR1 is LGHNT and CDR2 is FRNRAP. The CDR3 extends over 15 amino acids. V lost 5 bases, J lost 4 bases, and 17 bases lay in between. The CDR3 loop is CASGHGGVISYGYTF. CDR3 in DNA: TGTGCTAGTGGTCACGGGGGGGTCATTTCCTATGGCTACACCTTC.

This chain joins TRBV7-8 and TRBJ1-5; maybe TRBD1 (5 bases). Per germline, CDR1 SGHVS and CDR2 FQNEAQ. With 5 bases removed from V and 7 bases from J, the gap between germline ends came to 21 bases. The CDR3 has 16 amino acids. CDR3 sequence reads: CASSVEATDPRQPQHF. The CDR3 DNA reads TGTGCCAGCAGCGTAGAGGCGACAGACCCTCGGCAGCCCCAGCATTTT.

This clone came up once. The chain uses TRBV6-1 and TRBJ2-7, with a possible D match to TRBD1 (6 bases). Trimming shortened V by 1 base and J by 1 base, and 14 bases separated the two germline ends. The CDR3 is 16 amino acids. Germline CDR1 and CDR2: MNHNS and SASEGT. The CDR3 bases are TGTGCCAGCAGTGAAGATGGCAGGGGAAGATCCTACGAGCAGTACTTC. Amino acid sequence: CASSEDGRGRSYEQYF.

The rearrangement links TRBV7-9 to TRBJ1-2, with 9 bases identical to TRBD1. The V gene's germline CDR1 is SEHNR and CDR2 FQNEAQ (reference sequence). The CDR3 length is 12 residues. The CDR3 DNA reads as TGTGATAATCCGGGACAGGGCTATGGCTACACCTTC. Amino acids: CDNPGQGYGYTF.

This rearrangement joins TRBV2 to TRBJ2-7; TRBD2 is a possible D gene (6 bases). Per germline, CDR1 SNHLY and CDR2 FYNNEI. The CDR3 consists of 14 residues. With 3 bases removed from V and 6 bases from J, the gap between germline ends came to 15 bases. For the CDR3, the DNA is TGTGCCAGCAGTGATACGCTAGCGTGGGGCGAGCAGTACTTC. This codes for CASSDTLAWGEQYF.

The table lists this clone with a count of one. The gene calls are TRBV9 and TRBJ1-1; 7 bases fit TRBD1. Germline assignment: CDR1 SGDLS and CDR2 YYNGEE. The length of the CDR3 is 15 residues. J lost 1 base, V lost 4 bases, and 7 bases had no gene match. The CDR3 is CASSPLGQANTEAFF. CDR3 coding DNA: TGTGCCAGCAGCCCACTCGGACAGGCGAACACTGAAGCTTTCTTT.

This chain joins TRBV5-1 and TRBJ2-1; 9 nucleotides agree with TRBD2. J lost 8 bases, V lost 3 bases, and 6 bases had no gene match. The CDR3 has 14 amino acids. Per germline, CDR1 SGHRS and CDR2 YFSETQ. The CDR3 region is CASSSGTSLDEQFF. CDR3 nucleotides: TGCGCCAGCAGCTCCGGGACTAGCCTCGATGAGCAGTTCTTC.

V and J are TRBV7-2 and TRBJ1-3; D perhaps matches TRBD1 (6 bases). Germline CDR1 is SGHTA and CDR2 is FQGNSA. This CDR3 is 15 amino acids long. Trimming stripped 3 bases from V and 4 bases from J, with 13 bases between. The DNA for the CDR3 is TGTGCCAGCAGCTTCGTAGGGGGTAAAGGAAACACCATATATTTT. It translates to CASSFVGGKGNTIYF. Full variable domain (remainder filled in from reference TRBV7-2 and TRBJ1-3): GAGVSQSPSNKVTEKGKDVELRCDPISGHTALYWYRQSLGQGLEFLIYFQGNSAPDKSGLPSDRFSAERTGGSVSTLTIQRTQQEDSAVYLCASSFVGGKGNTIYFGEGSWLTVV.

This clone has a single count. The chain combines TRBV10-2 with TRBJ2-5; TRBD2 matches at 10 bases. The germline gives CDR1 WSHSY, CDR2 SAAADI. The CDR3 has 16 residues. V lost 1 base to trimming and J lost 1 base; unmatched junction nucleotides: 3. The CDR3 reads CASSELLAGAQETQYF. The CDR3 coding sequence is TGCGCCAGCAGTGAGTTGCTAGCGGGAGCCCAAGAGACCCAGTACTTC.

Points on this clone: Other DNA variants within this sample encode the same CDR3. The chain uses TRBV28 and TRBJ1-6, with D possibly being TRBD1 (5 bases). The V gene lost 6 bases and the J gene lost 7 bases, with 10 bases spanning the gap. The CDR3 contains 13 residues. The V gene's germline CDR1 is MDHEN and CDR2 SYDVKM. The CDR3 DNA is TGTGCCAGCAGGGGGGGAGGGAATTCACCCCTCCACTTT. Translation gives CASRGGGNSPLHF.

CDR3 amino acids: CASSQTGYGYTF. In nucleotides, the CDR3 is TGTGCCAGCAGCCAAACAGGATATGGCTACACCTTC. The chain has TRBV11-2 and TRBJ1-2, with D tentatively TRBD1 (5 bases). The CDR3 contains 12 residues. V gave up 5 bases and J gave up 5 bases, with 9 bases separating them. Germline-derived CDR1 and CDR2 are SGHAT and FQNNGV.